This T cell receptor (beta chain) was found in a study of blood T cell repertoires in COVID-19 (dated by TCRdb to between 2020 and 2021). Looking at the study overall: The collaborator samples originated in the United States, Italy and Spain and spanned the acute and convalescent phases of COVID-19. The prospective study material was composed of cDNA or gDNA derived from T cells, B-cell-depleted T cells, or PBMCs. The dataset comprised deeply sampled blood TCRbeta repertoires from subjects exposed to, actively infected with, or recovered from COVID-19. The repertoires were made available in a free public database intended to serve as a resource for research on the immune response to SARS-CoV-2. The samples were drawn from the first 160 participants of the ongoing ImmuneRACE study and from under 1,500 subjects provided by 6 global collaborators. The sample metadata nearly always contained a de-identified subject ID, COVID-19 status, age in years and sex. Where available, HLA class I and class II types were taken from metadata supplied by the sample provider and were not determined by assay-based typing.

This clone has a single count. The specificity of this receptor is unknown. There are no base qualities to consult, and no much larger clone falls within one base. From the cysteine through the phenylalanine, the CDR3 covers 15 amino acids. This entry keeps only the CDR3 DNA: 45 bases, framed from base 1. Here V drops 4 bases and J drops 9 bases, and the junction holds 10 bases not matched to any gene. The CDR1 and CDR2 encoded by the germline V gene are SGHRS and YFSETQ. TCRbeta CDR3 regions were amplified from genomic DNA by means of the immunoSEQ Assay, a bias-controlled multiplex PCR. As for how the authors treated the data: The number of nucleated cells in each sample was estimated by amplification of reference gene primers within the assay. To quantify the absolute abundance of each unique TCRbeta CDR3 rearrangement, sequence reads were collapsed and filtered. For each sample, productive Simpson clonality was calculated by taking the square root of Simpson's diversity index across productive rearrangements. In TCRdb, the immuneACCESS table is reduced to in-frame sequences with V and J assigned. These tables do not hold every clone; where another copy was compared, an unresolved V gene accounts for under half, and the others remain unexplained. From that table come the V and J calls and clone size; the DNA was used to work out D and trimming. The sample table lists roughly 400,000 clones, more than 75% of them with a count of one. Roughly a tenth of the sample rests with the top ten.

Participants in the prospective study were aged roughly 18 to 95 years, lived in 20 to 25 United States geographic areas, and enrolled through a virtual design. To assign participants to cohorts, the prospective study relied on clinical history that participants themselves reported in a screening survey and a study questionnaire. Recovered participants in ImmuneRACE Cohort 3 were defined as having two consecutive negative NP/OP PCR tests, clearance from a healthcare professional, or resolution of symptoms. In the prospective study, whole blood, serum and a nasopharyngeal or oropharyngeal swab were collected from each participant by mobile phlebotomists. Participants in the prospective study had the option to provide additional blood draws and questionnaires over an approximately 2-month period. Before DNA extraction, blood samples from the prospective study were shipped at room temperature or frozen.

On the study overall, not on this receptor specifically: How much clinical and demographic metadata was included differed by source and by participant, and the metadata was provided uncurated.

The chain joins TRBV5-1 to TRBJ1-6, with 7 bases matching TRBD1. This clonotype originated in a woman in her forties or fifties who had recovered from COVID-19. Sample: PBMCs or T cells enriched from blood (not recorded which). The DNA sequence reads TGCGCCAGCAGCAGAGACAGGGAGTCGGGTTCACCCCTCCACTTT. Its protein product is CASSRDRESGSPLHF.